This entry lists 11 T cell receptor beta chains sequenced from one sample in a study of CD8 T cells in Susac syndrome. The RNA input was roughly 0.45 to 1 ug, and it was reverse transcribed with random hexamers. Via MiXCR, TCRdb re-called the immunoSEQ multiplex PCR reads, giving one row per CDR3 protein. The table lists some 190,000 distinct CDR3 sequences, roughly 95% of them singletons. The specimen was CD4+ T cells from PBMCs. Every receptor here comes from a human donor in good health.

The J gene is TRBJ2-1, the V gene TRBV3-1; 7 bases are a match to TRBD2. V lost 4 bases, J lost 8 bases, and 8 bases stayed unmatched. This CDR3 contains 14 residues. In germline, CDR1 is LGHDT, CDR2 YNNKEL (reference sequence). The DNA of the CDR3 is TGTGCCAGCAGCCTCCGACTAGCTAGGGATGAGCAGTTCTTC. This codes for CASSLRLARDEQFF.

This rearrangement joins TRBV4-1 to TRBJ2-1; TRBD2 might be the D (6 bases). Germline V CDR1 and CDR2: MGHRA, YSYEKL. The CDR3 is 16 residues long. Trimming removed 3 bases from V and 0 bases from J, with 12 bases in between. The CDR3 sequence: CASSHLASRSYNEQFF. The CDR3 DNA is TGCGCCAGCAGCCACCTAGCGTCCCGCTCCTACAATGAGCAGTTCTTC.

The V call is TRBV9, the J call TRBJ1-2; D unclear. CDR1 is SGDLS, CDR2 YYNGEE, per germline. Trimming shortened V by 0 bases and J by 4 bases, and 13 bases separated the two germline ends. The CDR3 runs to 15 residues. The CDR3 bases are TGTGCCAGCAGCGTAGAGGCAGCCGCGGCCTATGGCTACACCTTC. Translation gives CASSVEAAAAYGYTF.

The V and J genes are TRBV5-1 and TRBJ2-2; 7 bases are shared with TRBD1. Trimming at V came to 2 bases and at J to 4 bases, leaving 5 bases not matched to a gene. Germline V gives CDR1 SGHRS, CDR2 YFSETQ. There are 15 residues in the CDR3. The CDR3 sequence: CASSLGGGGTGELFF. In DNA, the CDR3 is TGCGCCAGCAGCTTAGGGGGCGGCGGCACCGGGGAGCTGTTTTTT. Complete variable domain (other parts from reference TRBV5-1 and TRBJ2-2): KAGVTQTPRYLIKTRGQQVTLSCSPISGHRSVSWYQQTPGQGLQFLFEYFSETQRNKGNFPGRFSGRQFSNSRSEMNVSTLELGDSALYLCASSLGGGGTGELFFGEGSRLTVL.

This chain connects TRBV12-3 or TRBV12-4 to TRBJ2-5; 9 positions match TRBD1. There are 16 residues in the CDR3. The junction had 9 bases not matched to a gene; V was cut back by 2 bases and J by 5 bases. The CDR3 loop is CASSLYTGGGSETQYF. The CDR3 bases are TGTGCCAGCAGTTTATACACAGGGGGCGGTTCGGAGACCCAGTACTTC.

The V gene is TRBV29-1, the J gene TRBJ2-3; 13 nucleotides line up with TRBD2. V lost 6 bases to trimming and J lost 4 bases; unmatched junction nucleotides: 7. The CDR3 length is 15 residues. Germline CDR1 is SQVTM and CDR2 is ANQGSEA. The chain's CDR3 is CSVSGLAGVADTQYF. CDR3 nucleotides: TGCAGCGTCTCAGGACTAGCGGGAGTGGCAGATACGCAGTATTTT.

This clonotype was detected once. The chain joins TRBV12-3 or TRBV12-4 to TRBJ2-5, with unresolved D. Trimming removed 3 bases from V and 2 bases from J, with 13 bases in between. The CDR3 loop spans 15 amino acids. The CDR3 sequence is CASSFIRLNQETQYF. In DNA form, the CDR3 reads TGTGCCAGCAGTTTCATTAGACTGAATCAAGAGACCCAGTACTTC.

The chain employs TRBV6-1 and TRBJ2-6, with D perhaps TRBD2 (5 bases). Germline V gene data show CDR1 as MNHNS and CDR2 as SASEGT. The CDR3 consists of 20 residues. V was cut by 6 bases and J by 0 bases, with 24 bases left in between. The chain's CDR3 is CASSPWALFDGSSGANVLTF. DNA of the CDR3: TGTGCCAGCAGCCCCTGGGCACTTTTTGATGGGAGCTCTGGGGCCAACGTCCTGACTTTC.

This rearrangement joins TRBV11-2 to TRBJ2-3, with TRBD2 as a possible D gene (6 bases). The V and J ends lost 3 bases and 6 bases respectively, with 13 bases between them. This CDR3 is built from 14 residues. The germline V gene encodes CDR1 SGHAT and CDR2 FQNNGV. Here the CDR3 DNA reads TGTGCCAGCAGCTTCCGCGGGGCGTGGGATACGCAGTATTTT. Residues: CASSFRGAWDTQYF.

The sample holds one count of this clonotype. The genes are TRBV6-2 or TRBV6-3 and TRBJ1-1; D gene ambiguous. CDR3 length: 13 amino acids. V lost 6 bases and J lost 0, with 8 bases in between. Germline V gene lookup returns CDR1 MNHEY and CDR2 SVGEGT. The CDR3 spells CASSVIMNTEAFF. The CDR3 DNA follows: TGTGCCAGCAGCGTAATCATGAACACTGAAGCTTTCTTT.

This rearrangement joins TRBV7-9 to TRBJ1-5; TRBD1 agrees at 7 bases. CDR1 is SEHNR, CDR2 FQNEAQ, per germline (reference sequence). This CDR3 has 15 residues. With 5 bases clipped from V and 6 bases from J, the junction kept 10 bases outside the gene matches. Here the CDR3 DNA reads TGTGCCAGCAGCCTTGAGACAGGGACGGGTCAGCCCCAGCATTTT. Its protein product is CASSLETGTGQPQHF.